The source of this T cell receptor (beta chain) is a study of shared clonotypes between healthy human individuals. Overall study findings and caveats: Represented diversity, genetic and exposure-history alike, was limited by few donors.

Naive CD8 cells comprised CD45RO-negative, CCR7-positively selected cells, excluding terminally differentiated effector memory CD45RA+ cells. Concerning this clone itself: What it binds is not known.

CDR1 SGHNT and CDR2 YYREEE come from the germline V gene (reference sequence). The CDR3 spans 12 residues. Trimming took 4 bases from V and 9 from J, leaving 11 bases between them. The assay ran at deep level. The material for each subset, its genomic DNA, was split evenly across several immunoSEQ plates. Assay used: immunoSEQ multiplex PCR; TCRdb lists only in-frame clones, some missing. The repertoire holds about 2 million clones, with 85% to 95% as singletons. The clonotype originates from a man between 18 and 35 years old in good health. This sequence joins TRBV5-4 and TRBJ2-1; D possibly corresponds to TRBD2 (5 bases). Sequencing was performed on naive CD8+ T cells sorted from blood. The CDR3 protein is CASSPGNLEQFF. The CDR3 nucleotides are TGTGCCAGCAGCCCCGGGAACCTTGAGCAGTTCTTC.